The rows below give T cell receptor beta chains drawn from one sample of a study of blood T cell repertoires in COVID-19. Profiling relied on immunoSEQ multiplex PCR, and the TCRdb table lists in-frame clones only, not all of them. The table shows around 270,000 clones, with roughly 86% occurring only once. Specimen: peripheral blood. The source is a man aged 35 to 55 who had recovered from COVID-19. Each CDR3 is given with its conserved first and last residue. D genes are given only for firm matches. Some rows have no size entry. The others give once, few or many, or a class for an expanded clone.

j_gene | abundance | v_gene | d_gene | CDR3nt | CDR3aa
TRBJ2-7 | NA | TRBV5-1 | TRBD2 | TGCGCCAGCAGCCAAGGACTAGCGGGAGGGTCCTACGAGCAGTACTTC | CASSQGLAGGSYEQYF
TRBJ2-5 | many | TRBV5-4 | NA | TGTGCCAGCAGCTTGCCGGGGAAAGAGACCCAGTACTTC | CASSLPGKETQYF
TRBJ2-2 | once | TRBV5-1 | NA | TGCGCCAGCACCGACAGAACGAACACCGGGGAGCTGTTTTTT | CASTDRTNTGELFF
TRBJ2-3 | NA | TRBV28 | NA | TGTGCCAGCAGTTTTGGGGGCGTAGGGGTAGATACGCAGTATTTT | CASSFGGVGVDTQYF
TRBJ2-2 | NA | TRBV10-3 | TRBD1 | TGTGCCATCAGAAACGGGACAGGGAACACCGGGGAGCTGTTTTTT | CAIRNGTGNTGELFF
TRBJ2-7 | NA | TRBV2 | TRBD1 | TGTGCCAGCAGTGCAACCCGGGACAGGGGGTTGAACGAGCAGTACTTC | CASSATRDRGLNEQYF
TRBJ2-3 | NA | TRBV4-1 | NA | TGCGCCAGCAGCCAAGATCTAGTAGGAGATACGCAGTATTTT | CASSQDLVGDTQYF
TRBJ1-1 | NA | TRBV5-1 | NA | TGCGCCAGCAGCTGGGACGAGAGACAGGTAGACACTGAAGCTTTCTTT | CASSWDERQVDTEAFF
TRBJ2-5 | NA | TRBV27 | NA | TGTGCCAGCAGTTACAGTTCGAGGGGGGGTTTGGAGACCCAGTACTTC | CASSYSSRGGLETQYF
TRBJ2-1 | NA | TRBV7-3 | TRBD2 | TGTGCCAGCAGCTTAAGAGCTAGCGGGGGCCAAAACTACAATGAGCAGTTCTTC | CASSLRASGGQNYNEQFF
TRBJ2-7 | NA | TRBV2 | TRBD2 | TGTGCCAGCAGCCGACTAGCGGGGGGTTACGAGCAGTACTTC | CASSRLAGGYEQYF
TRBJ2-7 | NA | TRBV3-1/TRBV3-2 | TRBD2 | TGTGCCAGCAGCCAAGAAATTAGGGCGGGAGGGCACCACGAGCAGTACTTC | CASSQEIRAGGHHEQYF
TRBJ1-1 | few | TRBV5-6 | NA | TGTGCCAGCAGCTTGGGGTCAGGTGTCAGGAAAGCTTTCTTT | CASSLGSGVRKAFF
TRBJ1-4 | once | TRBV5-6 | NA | TGTGCCAGTAGCTCCAGTACGGGGAGTCTTAATGAAAAACTGTTTTTT | CASSSSTGSLNEKLFF
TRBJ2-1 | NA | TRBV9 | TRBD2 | TGTGCCAGCAGCCCGAAGACTAGCGGGAACCAGAATGAGCAGTTCTTC | CASSPKTSGNQNEQFF
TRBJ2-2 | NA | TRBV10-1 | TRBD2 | TGCGCCAGCAGTTCAGGACTAGCGGGACCGAACACCGGGGAGCTGTTTTTT | CASSSGLAGPNTGELFF
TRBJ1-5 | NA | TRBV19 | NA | TGTGCCAGTAGTGTATTGCTGGGGCGGAATCAGCCCCAGCATTTT | CASSVLLGRNQPQHF
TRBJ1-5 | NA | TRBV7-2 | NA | TGTGCCAGCAGCTTAGGGGCACCCCGCCTGCAGAGCAATCAGCCCCAGCATTTT | CASSLGAPRLQSNQPQHF
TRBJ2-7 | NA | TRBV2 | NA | TGTGCCAGCAGTAAGACTTCAACCTACGAGCAGTACTTC | CASSKTSTYEQYF
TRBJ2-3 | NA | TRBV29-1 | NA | TGCAGCGTTGACACCGGGATCAGTACGCAGTATTTT | CSVDTGISTQYF
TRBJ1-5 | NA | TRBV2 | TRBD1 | TGTGCCAGCAGTAGGGACAGGCGCAATCAGCCCCAGCATTTT | CASSRDRRNQPQHF
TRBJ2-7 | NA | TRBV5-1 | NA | TGCGCCAGCAGCCGCCGCCCCGACACTAGCAAGCAGTACTTC | CASSRRPDTSKQYF
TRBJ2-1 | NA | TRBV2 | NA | TGTGCCAGCAGACTCGACAGATACAATGAGCAGTTCTTC | CASRLDRYNEQFF
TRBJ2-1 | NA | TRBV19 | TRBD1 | TGTGCCAGTGGAACGGGACAGGGCCGATACAATGAGCAGTTCTTC | CASGTGQGRYNEQFF
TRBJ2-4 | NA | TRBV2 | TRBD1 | TGTGCCAGTACAGGGGGCGTGGGGGGCATTCAGTACTTC | CASTGGVGGIQYF
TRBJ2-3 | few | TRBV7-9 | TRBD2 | TGTGCCAGCAGCTTAGGGGATAGCGGGGCGGCAGATACGCAGTATTTT | CASSLGDSGAADTQYF
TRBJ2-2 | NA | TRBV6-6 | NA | TGTGCCAGCAGGGGGGACGGGGGGAACACCGGGGAGCTGTTTTTT | CASRGDGGNTGELFF
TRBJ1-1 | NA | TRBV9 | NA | TGTGCCAGCAGCGTAGAAGGTGGGAGGAACACTGAAGCTTTCTTT | CASSVEGGRNTEAFF
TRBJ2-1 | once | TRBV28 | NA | TGTGCCAGCAACGAGGGGGGGCCAAGCTCCTACAATGAGCAGTTCTTC | CASNEGGPSSYNEQFF
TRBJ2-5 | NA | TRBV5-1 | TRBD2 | TGCGCCAGCAGCTTGGCTAGCGGGGGCCGGCCCCAAGAGACCCAGTACTTC | CASSLASGGRPQETQYF
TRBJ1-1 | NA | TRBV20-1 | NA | TGCAGTGCTAGTGGCGAGGCTGAAGCTTTCTTT | CSASGEAEAFF
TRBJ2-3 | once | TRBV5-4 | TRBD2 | TGTGCCAGCAATCCTGATGGGCTAGCGGTGGGCACAGATACGCAGTATTTT | CASNPDGLAVGTDTQYF
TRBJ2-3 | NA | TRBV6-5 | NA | TGTGCCAGCAGTTACCGGGATACGCAGTATTTT | CASSYRDTQYF
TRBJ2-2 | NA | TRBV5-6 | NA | TGTGCCAGCAGCTTGGGCCAGGTGACCGGGGAGCTGTTTTTT | CASSLGQVTGELFF
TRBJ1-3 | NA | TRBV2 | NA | TGTGCCAGCGGCTCGAGGAACAGGGAGCCCATATATTTT | CASGSRNREPIYF
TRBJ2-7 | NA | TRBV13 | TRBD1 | TGTGCCAGCAGCCTAAGACAGGGGTCATCCTACGAGCAGTACTTC | CASSLRQGSSYEQYF
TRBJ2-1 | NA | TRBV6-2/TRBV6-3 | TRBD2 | TGTGCCAGCAGTTTACTAGCGGGGGGGCCCAATGAGCAGTTCTTC | CASSLLAGGPNEQFF